The entry below gives a single T cell receptor (beta chain) sequence along with its context. Its specificity is unknown. The PCR employed 60 Vbeta primers together with 13 Jbeta primers. Study processing details: In a later analysis, some 10 million of 75 million to 90 million unique beta chains occurred in at least two donors. Clones were sequenced by immunoSEQ multiplex PCR, and TCRdb holds only the in-frame ones, with some missing. That table supplies the V and J calls and clone size; D and trimming were determined from the DNA. The table shows around 150,000 clones, with about 80% occurring only once. These data come from a study of cytomegalovirus exposure and HLA in healthy donors. The study's findings and limits: An apparent linkage of common viral pathogens to several of the most significant clusters emerged in a later analysis. Later analysis indicated greater clonal expansion among HLA-associated TCR beta chains than among equally common other chains.

CDR3 size: 13 residues. The V gene lost 1 base and the J gene lost 11 bases, with 14 bases spanning the gap. Germline assignment: CDR1 LGHNA and CDR2 YSLEER. The sequence came from a man aged 18 to 30 in good health and CMV-seropositive. The sample comprised PBMCs. This rearrangement joins TRBV4-3 to TRBJ1-1; TRBD1 is a possible D gene (5 bases). The CDR3 loop reads CASSQGLIGGAFF. In DNA form, the CDR3 reads TGCGCCAGCAGCCAAGGTCTGATCGGGGGGGCTTTCTTT.